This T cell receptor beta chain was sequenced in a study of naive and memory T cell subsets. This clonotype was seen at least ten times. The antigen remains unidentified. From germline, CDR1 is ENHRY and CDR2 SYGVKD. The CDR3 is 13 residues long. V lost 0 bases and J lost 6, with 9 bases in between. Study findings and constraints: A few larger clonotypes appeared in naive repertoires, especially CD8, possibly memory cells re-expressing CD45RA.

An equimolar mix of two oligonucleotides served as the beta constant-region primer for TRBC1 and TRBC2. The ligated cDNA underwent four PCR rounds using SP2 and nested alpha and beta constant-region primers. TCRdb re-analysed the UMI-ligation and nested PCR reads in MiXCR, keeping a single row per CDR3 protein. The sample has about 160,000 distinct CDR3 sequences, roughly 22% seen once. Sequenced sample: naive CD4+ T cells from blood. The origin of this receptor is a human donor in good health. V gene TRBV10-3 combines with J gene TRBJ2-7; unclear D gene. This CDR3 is CAISESVPIEQYF. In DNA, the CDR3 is TGTGCCATCAGTGAGTCGGTACCGATCGAGCAGTACTTC.